The TCR beta chain under discussion was sequenced for a study of blood T cell repertoires in COVID-19 (dated by TCRdb to 2019 to 2021). As for the study more broadly: Collaborator samples came from the United States, Italy and Spain and covered acute and convalescent phases of COVID-19. The prospective study material was composed of cDNA or gDNA derived from T cells, B-cell-depleted T cells, or PBMCs. The dataset comprised deeply sampled blood TCRbeta repertoires from subjects exposed to, actively infected with, or recovered from COVID-19. The repertoires were released in a freely available public database meant as a resource for research on the immune response to SARS-CoV-2. Samples were obtained from the ongoing ImmuneRACE study (first 160 participants) and from about 1,300 subjects provided by 6 global collaborators. Sample metadata almost always included a de-identified subject ID, COVID-19 status, age in years and sex. Where available, HLA class I and class II types were taken from metadata supplied by the sample provider and were not determined by assay-based typing.

Participants in the prospective study were aged about 18 to 95 years, lived in some 24 United States geographic areas, and enrolled through a virtual design. Cohort assignment in the prospective study relied on participant-reported clinical history from a screening survey and a study questionnaire. ImmuneRACE Cohort 3 recovered participants were defined by two consecutive negative NP/OP PCR tests, healthcare professional clearance, or symptom resolution. In the prospective study, whole blood, serum and a nasopharyngeal or oropharyngeal swab were collected from each participant by mobile phlebotomists. Over a roughly 2-month period, participants in the prospective study had the option of providing additional blood draws and questionnaires. Before DNA extraction, blood samples from the prospective study were shipped at room temperature or frozen. Broad study findings and their caveats: The amount of clinical and demographic metadata varied by source and participant and was provided uncurated.

This clone was recorded once. The antigen it binds to is not known. No much larger clone is present one base from it, and per-base qualities are unavailable. The immunoSEQ Assay, a bias-controlled multiplex PCR, was used to amplify TCRbeta CDR3 regions from genomic DNA. In the paper's pipeline: Nucleated cell counts per sample were estimated from amplification of reference gene primers within the assay. Sequence reads were collapsed and filtered to measure the absolute abundance of every unique TCRbeta CDR3 rearrangement. For each sample, productive Simpson clonality was calculated as the square root of Simpson's diversity index over productive rearrangements. The clones in this table, taken by TCRdb from immuneACCESS, are in-frame only. Not every clone is retained; where verified, under half of the shortfall comes from an unresolved V gene, and the cause of the rest is unknown. The V and J calls and clone size are taken from that table; D and trimming were inferred from the DNA. The sample table holds 130,000 to 150,000 clones, of which approximately 83% were seen once. The biggest ten clones account for just over 9% of the sample.

This receptor was taken from a man between 45 and 60 years old who had recovered from COVID-19. The sample consisted of PBMCs or T cells enriched from blood (not recorded which).

The CDR3 loop reads CASSLSQGRGAFF. The DNA is as follows: TGTGCCAGCAGTTTATCCCAGGGGAGGGGAGCTTTCTTT. The chain was built from TRBV28 and TRBJ1-1; matching of 6 bases hints at TRBD1 as the D gene. CDR3 length: 13 amino acids, cysteine to phenylalanine. Only the CDR3 portion is preserved as DNA: 39 bases, with reading frame beginning at the first base. The V and J ends are trimmed by 1 base and 10 bases, leaving 13 bases between them. The germline V gene supplies CDR1 MDHEN and CDR2 SYDVKM.